The 16 T cell receptor beta chains given below trace back to one sample, sequenced in a study of cytomegalovirus exposure and HLA in healthy donors. PCR was performed using 60 Vbeta and 13 Jbeta primers. Clones were read by immunoSEQ multiplex PCR, and TCRdb kept only the in-frame ones, dropping some. The profile covers some 120,000 clones, with 60% to 85% appearing a single time and 3.4% taken by the ten largest. The specimen sequenced was PBMCs. The receptor source for this set is a man aged 30 to 45 in good health and CMV-seronegative.

The chain couples TRBV5-6 to TRBJ2-1, with D unresolved. Per the germline V gene, CDR1 is SGHDT and CDR2 is YYEEEE. The length of the CDR3 is 11 residues. The V gene lost 7 bases and the J gene lost 6 bases, with 8 bases spanning the gap. Written as DNA, the CDR3 is TGTGCCAGCCGTTGGGCCAATGAGCAGTTCTTC. Translation: CASRWANEQFF.

This clone appeared a single time. The J gene is TRBJ2-4, the V gene TRBV5-6; the match to TRBD1 covers 8 bases. The CDR3 runs 14 residues. Germline values: CDR1 SGHDT, CDR2 YYEEEE. The V and J ends lost 2 bases and 4 bases, in that order; junction bases with no gene match: 2. The CDR3 DNA follows: TGTGCCAGCAGCTTCCGGGACAGGAAAAACATTCAGTACTTC. Protein product: CASSFRDRKNIQYF.

The gene calls are TRBV19 and TRBJ1-4; D uncertain. The CDR3 sequence is 16 residues long. Germline loops: CDR1 LNHDA, CDR2 SQIVND (reference sequence). Trimming stripped 3 bases from V and 0 bases from J, with 11 bases between. Here the CDR3 reads CASSILIQSTNEKLFF. CDR3 in DNA: TGTGCCAGTAGTATCCTTATACAGTCAACTAATGAAAAACTGTTTTTT.

The rearrangement uses TRBV19 and TRBJ2-3; 8 bases align to TRBD1. J lost 1 base, V lost 8 bases, and 5 bases had no gene match. The CDR3 totals 14 residues. The germline V gene encodes CDR1 LNHDA and CDR2 SQIVND (reference sequence). This chain's CDR3 is CASSRGQRTDTQYF. The CDR3 DNA follows: TGTGCCAGTTCCAGGGGGCAACGCACAGATACGCAGTATTTT.

This clone was observed a handful of times. This chain joins TRBV7-3 and TRBJ1-1; weak D call: TRBD1 (5 bases). This CDR3 has 13 residues. Germline CDR1 SGHTA, CDR2 FQGTGA. V shed 8 bases and J shed 2 bases, with 12 bases lying between them. Written as DNA, the CDR3 is TGTGCCAGCGCAACCGGGGGAAACACTGAAGCTTTCTTT. It yields the protein CASATGGNTEAFF.

V usage is TRBV19 and J usage is TRBJ1-5, with 9 bases lining up with TRBD1. This CDR3 region has 14 residues. V was clipped by 5 bases and J by 4 bases; unmatched bases: 3. CDR1 is LNHDA, CDR2 SQIVND, per germline (reference sequence). The CDR3 region has the DNA TGTGCCAGTAGTCGGGACAGGGTAAATCAGCCCCAGCATTTT. This encodes CASSRDRVNQPQHF.

The chain uses TRBV6-1 and TRBJ1-2, with D possibly TRBD1 on 5 matching bases. The CDR3 spans 13 residues. Germline CDR1 MNHNS, CDR2 SASEGT. Trimming removed 0 bases from V and 6 bases from J, with 8 bases in between. This CDR3 is CASSEAGGDGYTF. CDR3 bases: TGTGCCAGCAGTGAAGCGGGGGGGGATGGCTACACCTTC.

This chain connects TRBV18 to TRBJ1-3; no firm D call. Trimming took 3 bases from V and 0 from J, leaving 9 bases between them. CDR3 size: 15 residues. In germline, CDR1 is KGHSH, CDR2 LQKENI. The CDR3 DNA reads TGTGCCAGCTCACCCTTCGACATCTCTGGAAACACCATATATTTT. This sequence encodes CASSPFDISGNTIYF. The whole variable domain, remainder taken from reference TRBV18 and TRBJ1-3, is NAGVMQNPRHLVRRRGQEARLRCSPMKGHSHVYWYRQLPEEGLKFMVYLQKENIIDESGMPKERFSAEFPKEGPSILRIQQVVRGDSAAYFCASSPFDISGNTIYFGEGSWLTVV.

The V call is TRBV14, the J call TRBJ1-3; D possibly corresponds to TRBD1 (5 bases). The CDR3 totals 15 residues. Germline lookup yields CDR1 SGHDN and CDR2 FVKESK. With 4 bases removed from V and 0 bases from J, the gap between germline ends came to 10 bases. As DNA, the CDR3 is TGTGCCAGCAGCCGCGACAGAAGCTCTGGAAACACCATATATTTT. The encoded protein is CASSRDRSSGNTIYF.

This chain uses TRBV10-3 with TRBJ1-5; the D is unclear. The germline V gene has CDR1 ENHRY and CDR2 SYGVKD. This CDR3 region has 12 residues. V was trimmed by 10 bases and J by 2 bases, leaving 9 bases between them. As DNA, the CDR3 is TGTGCCAGCAACCAGGGCAATCAGCCCCAGCATTTT. It translates to CASNQGNQPQHF.

A note on this clone: Other DNA sequences in this specimen translate into the identical CDR3. This sequence joins TRBV27 and TRBJ1-1; 8 bases align to TRBD1. Germline lookup yields CDR1 MNHEY and CDR2 SMNVEV (reference sequence). CDR3 length: 12 residues. Unmatched junction bases numbered 11, after V lost 8 bases and J lost 12 bases. The CDR3: CASWRAGGEPFF. In nucleotides, the CDR3 is TGTGCCAGCTGGCGGGCAGGGGGCGAACCTTTCTTT.

The chain carries TRBV18 and TRBJ2-7; D perhaps matches TRBD1 (6 bases). Per germline, CDR1 KGHSH and CDR2 LQKENI. This CDR3 spans 12 amino acids. V dropped 6 bases and J dropped 4 bases, with 10 bases sitting between them. This chain's CDR3 is CASSIQGYEQYF. In nucleotides, the CDR3 is TGTGCCAGCTCGATACAGGGTTACGAGCAGTACTTC.

V is TRBV19 and J is TRBJ1-5; 8 nucleotides agree with TRBD1. The germline V gene has CDR1 LNHDA and CDR2 SQIVND (reference sequence). V gave up 2 bases and J gave up 2 bases; unmatched junction bases: 23. The CDR3 extends over 22 amino acids. CDR3 residues: CASSILGGPGTGLKVRNQPQHF. The CDR3 DNA follows: TGTGCCAGTAGTATATTAGGAGGGCCCGGGACAGGCCTAAAGGTGCGCAATCAGCCCCAGCATTTT.

J is TRBJ2-3 and V is TRBV13, with 9 bases fitting TRBD1. Germline V lookup: CDR1 PRHDT, CDR2 FYEKMQ (reference sequence). The CDR3 loop spans 16 amino acids. The junction had 11 bases not matched to a gene; V was cut back by 6 bases and J by 4 bases. CDR3 amino acids: CASRRSDRGSSDTQYF. The CDR3 coding sequence is TGTGCCAGCAGACGATCAGACAGGGGGAGCTCAGATACGCAGTATTTT.

The chain recombines TRBV5-4 with TRBJ1-4, with 8 nucleotides matching TRBD1. From germline, CDR1 is SGHNT and CDR2 YYREEE (reference sequence). The CDR3 is made up of 15 amino acids. V gave up 1 base and J gave up 3 bases; unmatched junction bases: 2. CDR3 sequence: CASSLRTGSNEKLFF. CDR3 DNA: TGTGCCAGCAGCTTGAGGACAGGGTCTAATGAAAAACTGTTTTTT.

Remarks on this clone: The junction and the germline gene differ at one end; a read error may be behind it. V usage is TRBV14 and J usage is TRBJ2-7; TRBD1 aligns across 8 bases. CDR3 size: 12 residues. CDR1 SGHDN and CDR2 FVKESK come from the germline V gene. CDR3 sequence: CASSLSGTGLFF. The DNA for the CDR3 is TGTGCCAGCAGCCTCTCCGGGACAGGCCTTTTCTTC.